The 21 T cell receptor beta chains in this list originate from one sample, sequenced in a study of T cell responses to AZD1222 COVID-19 vaccine. The assay was immunoSEQ multiplex PCR, and TCRdb's table has in-frame clones only and misses some. This table holds roughly 66,000 clones, roughly 84% found once. The sequences come from peripheral blood, collected on day 0 of AZD1222 vaccination. Receptors were obtained from an adult in good health.

V and J are TRBV6-5 and TRBJ1-5, with D possibly being TRBD1 (5 bases). Germline values: CDR1 MNHEY, CDR2 SVGAGI. Between the trimmed V and J ends, which lost 8 bases and 0 bases, there was a span of 14 bases. The CDR3 runs to 15 residues. The CDR3 loop reads CASRKGHNSNQPQHF. The CDR3, as DNA: TGTGCCAGCCGAAAGGGGCACAATAGCAATCAGCCCCAGCATTTT.

The genes are TRBV5-6 and TRBJ2-3; 7 positions agree with TRBD2. This CDR3 contains 14 residues. Trimming removed 2 bases from V and 2 bases from J; junction bases left unmatched: 2. CDR1 and CDR2 (germline): SGHDT, YYEEEE. DNA for the CDR3: TGTGCCAGCAGCTTAAGCGGGGCCACAGATACGCAGTATTTT. It translates to CASSLSGATDTQYF.

This chain connects TRBV3-1 (or the pseudogene TRBV3-2) to TRBJ2-5; 7 nucleotides align to TRBD1. Trimming removed 4 bases from V and 0 bases from J; junction bases left unmatched: 2. The CDR3 covers 14 residues. Germline V gene data show CDR1 as LGHDT and CDR2 as YNNKEL (reference sequence). Here the CDR3 DNA reads TGTGCCAGCAGCCCGGGACAGTACCAAGAGACCCAGTACTTC. It codes for CASSPGQYQETQYF.

V usage is TRBV6-2 or TRBV6-3 and J usage is TRBJ2-3; 7 positions match TRBD1. This CDR3 region has 15 residues. J gave up 0 bases and V 6 bases, and 6 bases lay outside the gene matches. Looked up from germline, CDR1 is MNHEY and CDR2 is SVGEGT. The CDR3 coding sequence is TGTGCCAGCAGCTCCGGACAGGAGAGCACAGATACGCAGTATTTT. Translating it yields CASSSGQESTDTQYF.

The chain couples TRBV5-1 to TRBJ2-7; a possible D gene is TRBD1 (5 bases). V lost 0 bases, J lost 3 bases, and 10 bases lay in between. The CDR3 runs to 14 residues. The germline V gene has CDR1 SGHRS and CDR2 YFSETQ. The CDR3 DNA sequence: TGCGCCAGCAGCTTGGCGTCAGGGTTCTACGAGCAGTACTTC. This translates into CASSLASGFYEQYF.

This rearrangement joins TRBV5-1 to TRBJ2-7; TRBD2 agrees at 9 bases. Germline trimming cut 4 bases from V and 1 base from J; bases unmatched to any gene: 3. CDR1 and CDR2 from the germline V gene are SGHRS and YFSETQ. The CDR3 is made up of 14 amino acids. The CDR3 region is CASSQTSGSYEQYF. The CDR3, as DNA: TGCGCCAGCAGCCAGACTAGCGGTTCCTACGAGCAGTACTTC.

The chain employs TRBV4-1 and TRBJ1-1; 9 bases align to TRBD1. The CDR3 totals 16 residues. The junction had 13 bases not matched to a gene; V was cut back by 7 bases and J by 4 bases. Germline V gene sequence: CDR1 MGHRA, CDR2 YSYEKL. DNA for the CDR3: TGCGCCAGCACCGAACCGGGACAGGGTACGGTCACTGAAGCTTTCTTT. This codes for CASTEPGQGTVTEAFF.

The chain recombines TRBV4-1 with TRBJ1-3; weak D call: TRBD1 (5 bases). The CDR3 sequence is 17 residues long. Trimming stripped 0 bases from V and 2 bases from J, with 14 bases between. The germline V gene encodes CDR1 MGHRA and CDR2 YSYEKL. Here the CDR3 reads CASSQEPHGGAGNTIYF. The CDR3, as DNA: TGCGCCAGCAGCCAAGAACCCCACGGAGGGGCTGGAAACACCATATATTTT.

This clone was detected only a few times. This sequence joins TRBV14 and TRBJ2-7; TRBD1 is a possible D gene (5 bases). The CDR3 is made up of 13 amino acids. Germline lookup yields CDR1 SGHDN and CDR2 FVKESK. The germline V and J ends were trimmed by 6 bases and 5 bases, with 14 bases remaining between them. CDR3 DNA: TGTGCCAGCAGGGTGCAGGGTCGACACGAGCAGTACTTC. Protein product: CASRVQGRHEQYF.

This clone appeared a few times. The V call is TRBV20-1, the J call TRBJ2-1; perhaps D is TRBD1 or TRBD2 (5 bases each). V shed 3 bases and J shed 0 bases, with 9 bases lying between them. The germline V gene has CDR1 DFQATT and CDR2 SNEGSKA (reference sequence). The CDR3 spans 14 residues. The CDR3 sequence: CSASGGNSYNEQFF. DNA of the CDR3: TGCAGTGCTAGTGGGGGAAACTCCTACAATGAGCAGTTCTTC.

This clone has a single count. The V gene is TRBV28, the J gene TRBJ1-5; no clear D. The V gene's germline CDR1 is MDHEN and CDR2 SYDVKM. Trimming took 4 bases from V and 7 from J, leaving 11 bases between them. The CDR3 totals 13 residues. The CDR3 coding sequence is TGTGCCAGCAGTTGGGTTCCGGGACAGCCCCAGCATTTT. The encoded protein is CASSWVPGQPQHF.

This clone came up a few times. The J gene is TRBJ2-5, the V gene TRBV5-1; 8 nucleotides match TRBD1. The germline V gene has CDR1 SGHRS and CDR2 YFSETQ. The V and J ends lost 4 bases and 3 bases, in that order; junction bases with no gene match: 8. This CDR3 has 15 residues. CDR3 amino acids: CASSPTWDRKETQYF. The CDR3 nucleotides read TGCGCCAGCAGCCCTACCTGGGACAGGAAAGAGACCCAGTACTTC.

The chain combines TRBV5-1 with TRBJ2-2, with unresolved D. The CDR3 is made up of 14 amino acids. In germline, CDR1 is SGHRS, CDR2 YFSETQ. V lost 4 bases and J 3 bases, leaving 10 bases between the germline ends. The CDR3 region has the DNA TGCGCCAGCAGCCTGACTGGAGACACCGGGGAGCTGTTTTTT. Translating gives CASSLTGDTGELFF.

The chain is built from TRBV6-5 and TRBJ2-1; D possibly corresponds to TRBD2 (6 bases). Germline-derived CDR1 and CDR2 are MNHEY and SVGAGI. The CDR3 runs 16 residues. The V and J ends lost 0 bases and 2 bases respectively, with 11 bases between them. The CDR3 sequence: CASSYSGWGAYNEQFF. The CDR3, as DNA: TGTGCCAGCAGTTACTCCGGTTGGGGGGCCTACAATGAGCAGTTCTTC.

The rearrangement joins TRBV29-1 to TRBJ1-1, with D possibly matching TRBD1 (5 bases). This CDR3 has 13 amino acids. CDR1 is SQVTM, CDR2 ANQGSEA, per germline. The V end lost 3 bases, the J end lost 2 bases, and 10 bases lay between the germline ends. The CDR3: CSVERGPNTEAFF. CDR3 DNA sequence: TGCAGCGTTGAGAGGGGACCTAACACTGAAGCTTTCTTT. The full variable domain, completed using reference TRBV29-1 and TRBJ1-1, is SAVISQKPSRDICQRGTSLTIQCQVDSQVTMMFWYRQQPGQSLTLIATANQGSEATYESGFVIDKFPISRPNLTFSTLTVSNMSPEDSSIYLCSVERGPNTEAFFGQGTRLTVV.

The rearrangement joins TRBV4-3 to TRBJ1-4; 11 bases match TRBD1. Germline assignment: CDR1 LGHNA and CDR2 YSLEER. The J segment lost 6 bases and the V segment lost 4 bases, leaving 7 bases of the junction unmatched. This CDR3 spans 16 amino acids. This CDR3 reads CASSRTGGVRHEKLFF. CDR3 nucleotides: TGCGCCAGCAGCCGGACAGGGGGCGTTCGGCATGAAAAACTGTTTTTT.

J is TRBJ2-7 and V is TRBV6-2 or TRBV6-3; possible D gene TRBD2, 5 bases. The length of the CDR3 is 14 residues. V dropped 2 bases and J dropped 4 bases, with 12 bases sitting between them. Germline V gene data show CDR1 as MNHEY and CDR2 as SVGEGT. In DNA form, the CDR3 reads TGTGCCAGCAGTTACACGGGAATGGCATACGAGCAGTACTTC. Translated, it gives CASSYTGMAYEQYF.

The rearrangement uses TRBV5-1 and TRBJ1-6, with 10 bases aligning to TRBD1. The J segment lost 8 bases and the V segment lost 7 bases, leaving 15 bases of the junction unmatched. The CDR3 has 17 amino acids. The germline gives CDR1 SGHRS, CDR2 YFSETQ. DNA of the CDR3: TGCGCCAGCCCCCCCCCGGGGACAGGGGTAAGGGATTCACCCCTCCACTTT. Translated: CASPPPGTGVRDSPLHF.

This chain joins TRBV6-2 or TRBV6-3 and TRBJ2-7; possible D gene TRBD1, 6 bases. The CDR3 is 18 residues long. Per germline, CDR1 MNHEY and CDR2 SVGEGT. The germline V and J ends were trimmed by 2 bases and 2 bases, with 22 bases remaining between them. The CDR3 sequence: CASSYLRKGQGNPYEQYF. The CDR3 DNA reads TGTGCCAGCAGTTACCTCCGAAAGGGGCAGGGGAATCCCTACGAGCAGTACTTC.

This sequence joins TRBV2 and TRBJ2-7; D is possibly TRBD2 (5 bases). V lost 7 bases to trimming and J lost 4 bases, with 17 bases between them. This CDR3 contains 14 residues. In germline, CDR1 is SNHLY, CDR2 FYNNEI. For the CDR3, the DNA is TGTGCCAGCAATCTCCGGGGAACCTTTTACGAGCAGTACTTC. It encodes CASNLRGTFYEQYF.

V usage is TRBV5-1 and J usage is TRBJ2-2; TRBD2 matches at 11 bases. Germline CDR1 SGHRS, CDR2 YFSETQ. The junction had 4 bases not matched to a gene; V was cut back by 1 base and J by 5 bases. The CDR3 runs 16 residues. The CDR3 loop reads CASSLMGLAATGELFF. Written as DNA, the CDR3 is TGCGCCAGCAGCTTGATGGGACTAGCGGCGACCGGGGAGCTGTTTTTT. Combining the CDR3 with reference TRBV5-1 and TRBJ2-2 gives the whole variable domain KAGVTQTPRYLIKTRGQQVTLSCSPISGHRSVSWYQQTPGQGLQFLFEYFSETQRNKGNFPGRFSGRQFSNSRSEMNVSTLELGDSALYLCASSLMGLAATGELFFGEGSRLTVL.